These 26 T cell receptor beta chains were all obtained from the same sample, sequenced in a study of cytomegalovirus exposure and HLA in healthy donors (dated by TCRdb to about 2017). Library method: the immunoSEQ multiplex PCR assay. For the multiplex PCR, a mixture combining 60 forward primers for TCR Vbeta segments and 13 reverse primers for TCR Jbeta segments was used. The source is immuneACCESS, and TCRdb retained only in-frame sequences with V and J called. Part of the clones is not carried over; for the studies checked, unresolved V genes explain less than half of this, and the remainder is unexplained. For this sample there are fewer than 100,000 clones; about 77% appear just once. The ten biggest clones cover around 3.6% of the sample. The sequencing input was PBMCs. Every receptor here comes from a man aged 35 to 55 in good health and CMV-seronegative.

This chain uses TRBV5-5 with TRBJ2-7, with D possibly being TRBD1 (6 bases). CDR3 length: 14 amino acids. Trimming left V 0 bases short and J 5 bases short, with 12 bases between. The germline CDR1 and CDR2 sequences are SGHKS and YYEKEE (reference sequence). CDR3 sequence (DNA): TGTGCCAGCAGCTTGGACAGGGTTGTCCACGAGCAGTACTTC. It encodes CASSLDRVVHEQYF.

The chain joins TRBV18 to TRBJ1-6; TRBD1 might be the D (6 bases). Germline V CDR1 and CDR2: KGHSH, LQKENI. The V gene lost 4 bases and the J gene lost 10 bases, with 11 bases spanning the gap. The CDR3 is 13 amino acids. DNA of the CDR3: TGTGCCAGCTCACTGAACAGGGAATCACCCCTCCACTTT. It specifies CASSLNRESPLHF.

There are a few counts of this clone. V gene TRBV6-6 combines with J gene TRBJ1-1; 9 positions match TRBD1. V shed 6 bases and J 6 bases; nucleotides not matched to a gene: 8. The germline V gene has CDR1 MNHNY and CDR2 SVGAGI (reference sequence). The CDR3 has 14 residues. CDR3 DNA sequence: TGTGCCAGCAGCTCCGGGACAGGGACCGCTGAAGCTTTCTTT. Amino acids: CASSSGTGTAEAFF.

As for this clone: The junction does not match germline at one end; this may be a read error. This rearrangement joins TRBV5-6 to TRBJ2-7; D is unclear. Germline CDR1 and CDR2: SGHDT and YYEEEE. The CDR3 is made up of 13 amino acids. CDR3 nucleotides: TGTGCCGGCAGCTTGGAGCGTTCACGCGAGCAGTACTTC. Protein: CAGSLERSREQYF.

J is TRBJ2-3 and V is TRBV5-1; 8 positions match TRBD2. This CDR3 has 16 residues. Unmatched junction bases numbered 11, after V lost 7 bases and J lost 1 base. CDR1 and CDR2 (germline): SGHRS, YFSETQ. CDR3 region: CASARREGRRTDTQYF. The CDR3 DNA sequence: TGCGCCAGCGCACGACGGGAGGGCAGGCGCACAGATACGCAGTATTTT.

CDR3 bases: TGTGCCACCAGCTGGCTAGCGGAGGAGGAGACCCAGTACTTC. Translation gives CATSWLAEEETQYF. The chain couples TRBV15 to TRBJ2-5, with TRBD2 matching 7 bases. With 5 bases clipped from V and 5 bases from J, the junction kept 8 bases outside the gene matches. Germline V gene data show CDR1 as LNHNV and CDR2 as YYDKDF (reference sequence). This CDR3 spans 14 amino acids.

The CDR3 region is CSVEASSDTQYF. The CDR3 DNA follows: TGCAGCGTTGAGGCTAGTTCAGATACGCAGTATTTT. The chain employs TRBV29-1 and TRBJ2-3; D unclear. CDR3 length: 12 amino acids. Germline V gene data show CDR1 as SQVTM and CDR2 as ANQGSEA. The germline V and J ends were trimmed by 3 bases and 4 bases, with 8 bases remaining between them.

The chain couples TRBV27 to TRBJ2-7, with TRBD1 matching over 10 bases. The CDR3 runs 14 residues. The germline gives CDR1 MNHEY, CDR2 SMNVEV (reference sequence). The junction had 4 bases not matched to a gene; V was cut back by 5 bases and J by 3 bases. The CDR3 region is CASSDRTGGYEQYF. In nucleotides, the CDR3 is TGTGCCAGCAGTGACCGGACAGGGGGCTACGAGCAGTACTTC.

This clone turned up a few times. The V and J genes are TRBV5-1 and TRBJ2-7; weak D call: TRBD2 (5 bases). The CDR3 is 14 residues long. V was clipped by 4 bases and J by 6 bases, with 17 bases between them. Germline CDR1 reads SGHRS; CDR2 reads YFSETQ. CDR3 nucleotides: TGCGCCAGCAGCCCACGGGAAGGTCCCTCCGAGCAGTACTTC. The encoded protein is CASSPREGPSEQYF.

V is TRBV2 and J is TRBJ2-2; weak D call: TRBD2 (6 bases). The CDR3 is 14 residues long. CDR1 and CDR2 from the germline V gene are SNHLY and FYNNEI. Trimming removed 7 bases from V and 4 bases from J, with 13 bases in between. The CDR3 region is CASIMEGTTGELFF. CDR3 coding DNA: TGTGCCAGCATTATGGAGGGGACCACCGGGGAGCTGTTTTTT.

The sample holds a few counts of this clone. This chain connects TRBV19 to TRBJ1-1; 9 nucleotides match TRBD1. Germline V CDR1 and CDR2: LNHDA, SQIVND (reference sequence). The ends lost 4 bases at V and 3 bases at J; junction bases unmatched: 6. The CDR3 is 15 residues long. The CDR3 is CASSRTGVVDTEAFF. The DNA for the CDR3 is TGTGCCAGTAGTAGGACAGGGGTTGTGGACACTGAAGCTTTCTTT.

The V call is TRBV10-3, the J call TRBJ2-7; D remains unclear. The CDR3 covers 11 residues. The V gene lost 10 bases and the J gene lost 6 bases, with 13 bases spanning the gap. Germline V gene lookup returns CDR1 ENHRY and CDR2 SYGVKD. This CDR3 reads CATSLNTEQYF. Here the CDR3 DNA reads TGTGCCACGTCACTAAATACCGAGCAGTACTTC.

This clone was seen a few times. The chain combines TRBV4-1 with TRBJ2-6; TRBD2 is a possible D gene (5 bases). Germline V gene lookup returns CDR1 MGHRA and CDR2 YSYEKL. V was clipped by 1 base and J by 2 bases, with 9 bases between them. The CDR3 loop spans 16 amino acids. In nucleotides, the CDR3 is TGCGCCAGCAGCCAAGTCCGGGAAACTGGGGCCAACGTCCTGACTTTC. This codes for CASSQVRETGANVLTF.

The chain's CDR3 is CASSTRDSRLVGPSTDTQYF. The CDR3 DNA sequence: TGTGCCAGCAGCACTAGGGACAGTAGACTAGTTGGGCCTAGCACAGATACGCAGTATTTT. The chain carries TRBV9 and TRBJ2-3; TRBD1 is a possible D gene (7 bases). The CDR3 contains 20 residues. CDR1 and CDR2 (germline): SGDLS, YYNGEE. Trimming shortened V by 4 bases and J by 0 bases, and 27 bases separated the two germline ends.

This clone has only a few counts. This rearrangement joins TRBV6-4 to TRBJ1-1; TRBD1 is a possible D gene (5 bases). CDR1 and CDR2 (germline): MRHNA, SNTAGT. Trimming left V 3 bases short and J 6 bases short, with 11 bases between. CDR3 length equals 13 residues. The CDR3 DNA is TGTGCCAGCAGTGAAGCCCAGGGCGCTGAAGCTTTCTTT. Amino acid sequence: CASSEAQGAEAFF.

The J gene is TRBJ2-2, the V gene TRBV19; no clear D. V shed 1 base and J shed 2 bases, with 5 bases lying between them. This CDR3 contains 14 residues. Per germline, CDR1 LNHDA and CDR2 SQIVND (reference sequence). The CDR3 spells CASSIGSNTGELFF. CDR3 sequence (DNA): TGTGCCAGTAGTATAGGGAGTAACACCGGGGAGCTGTTTTTT.

This clone appeared a few times. J is TRBJ1-1 and V is TRBV30; D is unclear. The germline gives CDR1 GTSNPN, CDR2 SVGIG (reference sequence). The CDR3 length is 11 residues. V lost 6 bases and J 2 bases, leaving 7 bases between the germline ends. Here the CDR3 DNA reads TGTGCCTGCCGGGTAAACACTGAAGCTTTCTTT. Its translation: CACRVNTEAFF. Full variable domain (outside the CDR3, taken from reference TRBV30 and TRBJ1-1): SQTIHQWPATLVQPVGSPLSLECTVEGTSNPNLYWYRQAAGRGLQLLFYSVGIGQISSEVPQNLSASRPQDRQFILSSKKLLLSDSGFYLCACRVNTEAFFGQGTRLTVV.

The V and J genes are TRBV5-1 and TRBJ1-2; D gene ambiguous. The germline gives CDR1 SGHRS, CDR2 YFSETQ. Trimming shortened V by 1 base and J by 0 bases, and 4 bases separated the two germline ends. The length of the CDR3 is 13 residues. This CDR3 is CASSLTANYGYTF. The CDR3 DNA reads TGCGCCAGCAGCTTGACAGCTAACTATGGCTACACCTTC. Full variable domain (remainder filled in from reference TRBV5-1 and TRBJ1-2): KAGVTQTPRYLIKTRGQQVTLSCSPISGHRSVSWYQQTPGQGLQFLFEYFSETQRNKGNFPGRFSGRQFSNSRSEMNVSTLELGDSALYLCASSLTANYGYTFGSGTRLTVV.

This sequence joins TRBV19 and TRBJ1-2, with 8 positions matching TRBD1. Trimming cost V 1 base and J 4 bases; bases outside gene matches: 2. The CDR3 length is 14 residues. CDR1 is LNHDA, CDR2 SQIVND, per germline (reference sequence). The CDR3: CASSIVGQGYGYTF. CDR3 bases: TGTGCCAGTAGTATAGTCGGACAGGGCTATGGCTACACCTTC.

The chain recombines TRBV7-2 with TRBJ1-6; TRBD1 matches 9 bases. V lost 0 bases and J lost 11; bases outside the gene matches: 8. CDR1 and CDR2 from the germline V gene are SGHTA and FQGNSA. The CDR3 length is 16 residues. CDR3 nucleotides: TGTGCCAGCAGCTTAGCTCCCGGGACAGGGCTAACACCCCTCCACTTT. This sequence encodes CASSLAPGTGLTPLHF.

J is TRBJ2-7 and V is TRBV19; D may be TRBD2 (5 bases). The CDR3 has 15 amino acids. The V end lost 0 bases, the J end lost 3 bases, and 12 bases lay between the germline ends. Germline values: CDR1 LNHDA, CDR2 SQIVND (reference sequence). The CDR3 loop reads CASSIEWGANYEQYF. As DNA, the CDR3 is TGTGCCAGTAGTATAGAATGGGGAGCCAACTACGAGCAGTACTTC.

This clone has a single count. The chain carries TRBV5-1 and TRBJ2-1; D is possibly TRBD2 (6 bases). The V gene's germline CDR1 is SGHRS and CDR2 YFSETQ. Trimming cost V 0 bases and J 7 bases, with 11 bases left between them. This CDR3 contains 14 residues. The CDR3: CASSLDPGLNEQFF. The CDR3 DNA sequence: TGCGCCAGCAGCTTGGACCCGGGACTGAATGAGCAGTTCTTC.

The V and J genes are TRBV5-4 and TRBJ2-1, with TRBD2 matching over 12 bases. The CDR3 totals 15 residues. Germline V gene data show CDR1 as SGHNT and CDR2 as YYREEE (reference sequence). Trimming removed 1 base from V and 6 bases from J; junction bases left unmatched: 2. CDR3 sequence: CASSLPGLAGNEQFF. As DNA, the CDR3 is TGTGCCAGCAGCTTGCCGGGACTAGCGGGCAATGAGCAGTTCTTC.

V gene TRBV30 combines with J gene TRBJ2-1; the match to TRBD1 covers 10 bases. The V segment lost 8 bases and the J segment 4 bases; nucleotides outside the gene matches: 5. There are 13 residues in the CDR3. Germline V gene sequence: CDR1 GTSNPN, CDR2 SVGIG (reference sequence). CDR3 sequence (DNA): TGTGCCAATGACAGGGGGCGGTACAATGAGCAGTTCTTC. Translated: CANDRGRYNEQFF.

The chain recombines TRBV27 with TRBJ1-6, with 8 bases that match TRBD1. This CDR3 has 15 residues. The V gene's germline CDR1 is MNHEY and CDR2 SMNVEV (reference sequence). After removal of 6 bases from V and 8 bases from J, the junction contained 9 bases not matched to a gene. For the CDR3, the DNA is TGTGCCAGCAGCCCAATAACAGGGGGGTATTCACCCCTCCACTTT. This encodes CASSPITGGYSPLHF.

V is TRBV5-1 and J is TRBJ1-1; D is perhaps TRBD1 (5 bases). The CDR3 loop spans 14 amino acids. The V end was cut by 2 bases, the J end by 2 bases, with 10 bases between. CDR1 SGHRS and CDR2 YFSETQ come from the germline V gene. CDR3 DNA sequence: TGCGCCAGCAGCTTATCGCAGGGAAACACTGAAGCTTTCTTT. Translating gives CASSLSQGNTEAFF.